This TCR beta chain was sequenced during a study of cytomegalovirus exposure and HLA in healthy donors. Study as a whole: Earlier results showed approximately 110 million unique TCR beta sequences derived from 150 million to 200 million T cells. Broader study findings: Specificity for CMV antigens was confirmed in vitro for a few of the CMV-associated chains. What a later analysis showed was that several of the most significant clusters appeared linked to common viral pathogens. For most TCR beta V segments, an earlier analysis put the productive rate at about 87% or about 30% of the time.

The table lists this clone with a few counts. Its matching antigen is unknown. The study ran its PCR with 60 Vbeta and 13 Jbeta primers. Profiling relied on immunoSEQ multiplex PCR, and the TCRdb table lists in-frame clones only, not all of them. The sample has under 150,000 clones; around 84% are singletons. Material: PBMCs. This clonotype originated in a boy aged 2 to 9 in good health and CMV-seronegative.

The CDR3 nucleotides read TGTGCCAGCAGCTCCGGAAAATGGGGCAGGGCCTCATCCGAGCAGTACTTC. The encoded protein is CASSSGKWGRASSEQYF. V gene TRBV7-9 combines with J gene TRBJ2-7; tentative D call: TRBD1 (5 bases). Germline CDR1 and CDR2: SEHNR and FQNEAQ (reference sequence). The CDR3 runs to 17 residues. V was pared by 4 bases and J by 6 bases, with 25 bases between.